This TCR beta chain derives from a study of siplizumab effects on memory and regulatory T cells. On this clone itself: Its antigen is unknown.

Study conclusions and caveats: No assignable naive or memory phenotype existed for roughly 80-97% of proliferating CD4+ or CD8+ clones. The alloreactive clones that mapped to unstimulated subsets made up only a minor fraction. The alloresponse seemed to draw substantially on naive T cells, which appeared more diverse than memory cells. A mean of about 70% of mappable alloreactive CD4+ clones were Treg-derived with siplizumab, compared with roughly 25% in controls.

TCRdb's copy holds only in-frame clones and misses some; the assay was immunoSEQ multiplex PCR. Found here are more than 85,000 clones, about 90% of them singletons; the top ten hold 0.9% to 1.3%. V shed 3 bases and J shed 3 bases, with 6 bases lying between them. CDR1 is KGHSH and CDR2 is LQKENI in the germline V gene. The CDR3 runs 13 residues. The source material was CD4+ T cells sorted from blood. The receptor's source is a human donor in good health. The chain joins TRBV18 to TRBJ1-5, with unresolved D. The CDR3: CASSPSPNQPQHF. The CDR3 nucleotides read TGTGCCAGCTCACCTTCCCCCAATCAGCCCCAGCATTTT.